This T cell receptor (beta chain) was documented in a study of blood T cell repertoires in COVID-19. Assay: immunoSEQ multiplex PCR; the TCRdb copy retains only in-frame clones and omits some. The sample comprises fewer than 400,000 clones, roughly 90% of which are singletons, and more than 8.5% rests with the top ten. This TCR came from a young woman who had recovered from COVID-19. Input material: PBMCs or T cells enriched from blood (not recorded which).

Here the CDR3 reads CASSFRSDSNYGYTF. CDR3 bases: TGTGCCAGCAGCTTTAGAAGTGACAGTAACTATGGCTACACCTTC. V gene TRBV5-5 combines with J gene TRBJ1-2; D might be TRBD1 (5 bases). Germline assignment: CDR1 SGHKS and CDR2 YYEKEE (reference sequence). V gave up 2 bases and J gave up 1 base, with 12 bases separating them. The CDR3 has 15 amino acids.